This paragraph covers one T cell receptor beta chain sequence. Its antigen is not identified. These data come from a study of T cell responses to AZD1222 COVID-19 vaccine. General study points: Vaccine-associated CD4 TCRs ranged over spike, dominating at 160-218 and 743-854. Per reports, nearly half of all spike-specific TCRs target regions that are unmutated in variants. Spike-specific TCR repertoires showed rising breadth and depth after two AZD1222 doses.

This CDR3 is 12 amino acids long. V lost 5 bases and J lost 3, with 6 bases in between. Germline CDR1 SGHTA, CDR2 FQGTGA. The analysis combined second doses at about 4 or about 12 weeks. Here immunoSEQ multiplex PCR was the method, and the copy in TCRdb shows in-frame clones only, minus some. Found here are around 83,000 clones, about nine tenths of them singletons; the top ten hold less than 6%. This receptor was identified in an adult who received the AZD1222 COVID-19 vaccine. The chain uses TRBV7-3 and TRBJ2-3; D is undetermined. Sequencing used peripheral blood, obtained 28 days after the second AZD1222 dose. The chain's CDR3 is CASSLKTDTQYF. CDR3 in DNA: TGTGCCAGCAGCCTTAAAACAGATACGCAGTATTTT. Combining the CDR3 with reference TRBV7-3 and TRBJ2-3 gives the whole variable domain GAGVSQTPSNKVTEKGKYVELRCDPISGHTALYWYRQSLGQGPEFLIYFQGTGAADDSGLPNDRFFAVRPEGSVSTLKIQRTERGDSAVYLCASSLKTDTQYFGPGTRLTVL.